Each of the 16 T cell receptor beta chains below was sequenced from the same sample in a study of patients and donors after allogeneic stem cell transplantation. TCRdb re-analysed the RT-PCR reads in MiXCR, keeping a single row per CDR3 protein. Of over 150,000 distinct CDR3 sequences in the sample, roughly two fifths are singletons; the top ten hold 33%. Sequenced: blood, either unsorted or a sorted T cell fraction (not recorded which). The receptors stem from a human donor who was either an allogeneic HSCT recipient or a stem cell or donor lymphocyte infusion donor (not recorded which). It is not recorded whose cells these are; they may come from a transplant donor.

CDR3 DNA: TGTGCCAGCAGTTACTCGTGGGACAGGGGGTACAATGAGCAGTTCTTC. Translating gives CASSYSWDRGYNEQFF. The rearrangement links TRBV6-5 to TRBJ2-1; 11 bases agree with TRBD1. The CDR3 runs to 16 residues. Germline values: CDR1 MNHEY, CDR2 SVGAGI. Trimming at V came to 0 bases and at J to 4 bases, leaving 2 bases not matched to a gene.

To note about this clonotype: One end of the junction varies from germline; a read error may be responsible. The rearrangement uses TRBV12-3 or TRBV12-4 and TRBJ1-5; no definite D call. The CDR3 has 15 amino acids. The CDR3: CASNLNSGLNQPQHF. In DNA, the CDR3 is TGTGCCAGCAATTTAAATTCAGGACTCAATCAGCCCCAGCATTTT.

There are a few counts of this clonotype. The rearrangement links TRBV29-1 to TRBJ2-2, with D uncertain. The germline V gene encodes CDR1 SQVTM and CDR2 ANQGSEA. The CDR3 has 14 residues. V shed 1 base and J shed 1 base, with 7 bases lying between them. The DNA of the CDR3 is TGCAGCGTTGAAGGTCTGCTGAACACCGGGGAGCTGTTTTTT. This gives the protein CSVEGLLNTGELFF.

This clonotype turned up a few times. The chain combines TRBV5-1 with TRBJ1-6, with TRBD1 matching over 9 bases. Trimming at V came to 0 bases and at J to 10 bases, leaving 5 bases not matched to a gene. The CDR3 length is 15 residues. Germline CDR1 reads SGHRS; CDR2 reads YFSETQ. Here the CDR3 DNA reads TGCGCCAGCAGCTTGGGTGGACAGGGGAGATCACCCCTCCACTTT. Its translation is CASSLGGQGRSPLHF.

A few counts support this clonotype. The chain combines TRBV7-2 with TRBJ2-1; TRBD2 matches 8 bases. The CDR3 has 16 residues. The germline V gene has CDR1 SGHTA and CDR2 FQGNSA. The J segment lost 2 bases and the V segment lost 7 bases, leaving 10 bases of the junction unmatched. Here the CDR3 DNA reads TGTGCCAGCACCCAAAAGGGCGGGAGGCCCTACAATGAGCAGTTCTTC. Translating it yields CASTQKGGRPYNEQFF.

The chain has TRBV6-6 and TRBJ2-2; D ambiguous. Germline CDR1 MNHNY, CDR2 SVGAGI (reference sequence). The CDR3 extends over 15 amino acids. Trimming stripped 0 bases from V and 3 bases from J, with 8 bases between. DNA for the CDR3: TGTGCCAGCAGTTACTCAGGACCACACACCGGGGAGCTGTTTTTT. Translating gives CASSYSGPHTGELFF.

This chain links TRBV12-3 or TRBV12-4 with TRBJ2-1; the D is unclear. This CDR3 is built from 13 residues. With 7 bases removed from V and 4 bases from J, the gap between germline ends came to 11 bases. CDR3 residues: CASTPGVYNEQFF. Here the CDR3 DNA reads TGTGCCAGCACCCCTGGCGTTTACAATGAGCAGTTCTTC.

The chain employs TRBV18 and TRBJ1-2; D gene unclear. The germline CDR1 and CDR2 sequences are KGHSH and LQKENI. The length of the CDR3 is 14 residues. V shed 0 bases and J shed 1 base, with 6 bases lying between them. CDR3 amino acids: CASSPPFDNYGYTF. For the CDR3, the DNA is TGTGCCAGCTCACCACCGTTCGATAACTATGGCTACACCTTC.

This clonotype was seen a few times. The chain joins TRBV20-1 to TRBJ1-5; D unresolved. CDR1 is DFQATT, CDR2 SNEGSKA, per germline (reference sequence). The CDR3 is 12 residues long. V was trimmed by 6 bases and J by 2 bases, leaving 8 bases between them. Here the CDR3 DNA reads TGCAGTGCCTCGGCAGGCAATCAGCCCCAGCATTTT. It translates to CSASAGNQPQHF.

This clonotype was observed a few times. The chain joins TRBV6-5 to TRBJ1-6; 10 nucleotides line up with TRBD1. CDR3 length: 15 amino acids. Trimming removed 0 bases from V and 9 bases from J; junction bases left unmatched: 2. Germline V lookup: CDR1 MNHEY, CDR2 SVGAGI. CDR3 sequence: CASSYSWDRGSPLHF. CDR3 sequence (DNA): TGTGCCAGCAGTTACTCTTGGGACAGGGGTTCACCCCTCCACTTT.

This chain connects TRBV7-9 to TRBJ2-7; 7 bases fit TRBD2. The J segment lost 0 bases and the V segment lost 1 base, leaving 9 bases of the junction unmatched. Germline V CDR1 and CDR2: SEHNR, FQNEAQ (reference sequence). The CDR3 spans 17 residues. The CDR3, as DNA: TGTGCCAGCAGCTTAGGGAGGTTGGGGGACTACTCCTACGAGCAGTACTTC. It is translated as CASSLGRLGDYSYEQYF. The whole variable domain, remainder taken from reference TRBV7-9 and TRBJ2-7, is DTGVSQNPRHKITKRGQNVTFRCDPISEHNRLYWYRQTLGQGPEFLTYFQNEAQLEKSRLLSDRFSAERPKGSFSTLEIQRTEQGDSAMYLCASSLGRLGDYSYEQYFGPGTRLTVT.

This clonotype was recorded a few times. The genes are TRBV6-2 or TRBV6-3 and TRBJ1-2; 8 nucleotides line up with TRBD1. V shed 8 bases and J 8 bases; nucleotides not matched to a gene: 13. The CDR3 contains 14 residues. Germline V gives CDR1 MNHEY, CDR2 SVGEGT. The CDR3, as DNA: TGTGCCAGCCAAAGATCGACAGGGGCGGGAGGCTACACCTTC. It codes for CASQRSTGAGGYTF.

The chain joins TRBV4-3 to TRBJ2-2, with D possibly being TRBD1 or TRBD2 (5 bases each). Germline V CDR1 and CDR2: LGHNA, YSLEER. V was trimmed by 1 base and J by 9 bases, leaving 24 bases between them. The CDR3 totals 18 residues. The CDR3 spells CASSQARADQEGMRELFF. CDR3 nucleotides: TGCGCCAGCAGCCAAGCACGCGCTGACCAAGAGGGGATGAGGGAGCTGTTTTTT.

This clonotype has more than one count but fewer than ten. This CDR3 is CASSSSTIATNEKLFF. The DNA for the CDR3 is TGTGCCAGCAGTTCCTCCACTATTGCAACTAATGAAAAACTGTTTTTT. The chain recombines TRBV12-3 or TRBV12-4 with TRBJ1-4; D not resolved. This CDR3 has 16 residues. Trimming removed 4 bases from V and 0 bases from J, with 12 bases in between.

CDR3 bases: TGTGCCAGCAGTTTATTGGGGATCTGGAACACTGAAGCTTTCTTT. Translated: CASSLLGIWNTEAFF. This chain uses TRBV27 with TRBJ1-1; D unclear. Trimming took off 1 base at V and 1 base at J, with 10 bases between the two ends. Per the germline V gene, CDR1 is MNHEY and CDR2 is SMNVEV (reference sequence). The CDR3 has 15 amino acids.

The rearrangement joins TRBV6-5 to TRBJ2-1, with D hard to call. The CDR3 is 13 residues long. Germline CDR1 and CDR2: MNHEY and SVGAGI. The V end lost 2 bases, the J end lost 9 bases, and 11 bases lay between the germline ends. DNA for the CDR3: TGTGCCAGCAGTTACCTGGGTAGCACTGAGCAGTTCTTC. Amino acid sequence: CASSYLGSTEQFF.